Below, 7 T cell receptor beta chains from the same sample are listed, as sequenced in a study of blood T cells in healthy people across ages. Primed by a sample-barcoded 5' primer and a J-beta primer mix, a second PCR proceeded for about 6 to 11 cycles. TCRdb used MiXCR to reprocess the 5' RACE reads, holding one entry per CDR3 protein. The table lists hundreds of thousands of distinct CDR3 sequences, more than 45% of them singletons. The sequenced sample consisted of blood. These receptor sequences come from a man aged 30 to 39 in good health.

The chain uses TRBV28 and TRBJ1-2, with D uncertain. The V end lost 6 bases, the J end lost 0 bases, and 20 bases lay between the germline ends. The CDR3 spans 17 residues. Looked up from germline, CDR1 is MDHEN and CDR2 is SYDVKM. The CDR3 loop is CASRNNLGHQANYGYTF. CDR3 nucleotides: TGTGCCAGCAGAAATAACCTTGGGCACCAAGCTAACTATGGCTACACCTTC.

This clonotype has more than one count but fewer than ten. CDR3 sequence (DNA): TGTGCCAGCAGCAGGGGGCAGTTCACAGATACGCAGTATTTT. Residues: CASSRGQFTDTQYF. J is TRBJ2-3 and V is TRBV7-2; 7 bases agree with TRBD1. V lost 5 bases and J lost 2; bases outside the gene matches: 4. CDR1 and CDR2 from the germline V gene are SGHTA and FQGNSA. This CDR3 spans 14 amino acids.

The rearrangement links TRBV20-1 to TRBJ1-1; a possible D gene is TRBD1 (6 bases). Germline V gene data show CDR1 as DFQATT and CDR2 as SNEGSKA (reference sequence). The CDR3 is made up of 14 amino acids. Trimming removed 0 bases at V and 4 bases at J, with 12 bases between. The CDR3 region has the DNA TGCAGTGCTAGAGATAGGGGGGGTGTCACTGAAGCTTTCTTT. Translated, it gives CSARDRGGVTEAFF.

V is TRBV20-1 and J is TRBJ2-5; 8 bases are a match to TRBD2. Germline-derived CDR1 and CDR2 are DFQATT and SNEGSKA (reference sequence). V gave up 5 bases and J gave up 5 bases; unmatched junction bases: 13. The CDR3 runs 15 residues. CDR3 coding DNA: TGCAGTGCTGCTGACTCGGGAGGGCCACGGGAGACCCAGTACTTC. As protein: CSAADSGGPRETQYF.

Here the CDR3 DNA reads TGCAGTGCTAGAGGACTAGCGGGATATGTCAACAATGAGCAGTTCTTC. Encoded protein: CSARGLAGYVNNEQFF. The chain couples TRBV20-1 to TRBJ2-1; the match to TRBD2 covers 11 bases. Germline loops: CDR1 DFQATT, CDR2 SNEGSKA (reference sequence). V shed 1 base, J shed 5 bases, and the junction held 7 bases outside the gene matches. The CDR3 consists of 16 residues.

The chain combines TRBV2 with TRBJ2-1, with a possible D match to TRBD1 (6 bases). This CDR3 is built from 14 residues. Germline CDR1 SNHLY, CDR2 FYNNEI. Between the trimmed V and J ends, which lost 6 bases and 12 bases, there was a span of 21 bases. This CDR3 is CASSSTGDTTPQFF. CDR3 coding DNA: TGTGCCAGCAGCAGCACCGGGGACACCACGCCGCAGTTCTTC.

This chain links TRBV7-2 with TRBJ2-3; 8 nucleotides line up with TRBD1. The CDR3 covers 17 residues. Trimming cost V 2 bases and J 10 bases; bases outside gene matches: 17. The germline CDR1 and CDR2 sequences are SGHTA and FQGNSA. CDR3 nucleotides: TGTGCCAGCAGCTTATCCGTCGGGCAGGGGGCGAGTAGGGCGCAGTATTTT. It is translated as CASSLSVGQGASRAQYF.